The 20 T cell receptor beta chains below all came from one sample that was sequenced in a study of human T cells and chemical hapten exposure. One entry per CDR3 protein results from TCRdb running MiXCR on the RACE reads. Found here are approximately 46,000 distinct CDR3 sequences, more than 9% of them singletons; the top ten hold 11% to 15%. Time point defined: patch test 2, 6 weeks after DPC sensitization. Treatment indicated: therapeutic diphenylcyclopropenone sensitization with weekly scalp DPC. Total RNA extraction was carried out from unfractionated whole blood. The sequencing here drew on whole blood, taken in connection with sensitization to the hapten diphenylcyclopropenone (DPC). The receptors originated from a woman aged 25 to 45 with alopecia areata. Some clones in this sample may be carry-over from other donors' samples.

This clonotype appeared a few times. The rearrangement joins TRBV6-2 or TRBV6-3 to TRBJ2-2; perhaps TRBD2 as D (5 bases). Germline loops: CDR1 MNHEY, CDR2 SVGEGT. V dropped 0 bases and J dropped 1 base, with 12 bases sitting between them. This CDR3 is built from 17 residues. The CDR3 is CASSYSYSSGNTGELFF. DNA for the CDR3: TGTGCCAGCAGTTACTCGTACTCGAGCGGGAACACCGGGGAGCTGTTTTTT.

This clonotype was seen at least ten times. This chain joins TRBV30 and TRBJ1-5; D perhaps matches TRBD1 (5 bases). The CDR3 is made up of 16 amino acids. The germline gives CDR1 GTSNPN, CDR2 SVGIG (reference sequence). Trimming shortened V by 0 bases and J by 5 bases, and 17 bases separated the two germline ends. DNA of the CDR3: TGTGCCTGGAGTGTACGGTCCGGGACCAACCATCAGCCCCAGCATTTT. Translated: CAWSVRSGTNHQPQHF. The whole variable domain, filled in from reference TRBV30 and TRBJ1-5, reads SQTIHQWPATLVQPVGSPLSLECTVEGTSNPNLYWYRQAAGRGLQLLFYSVGIGQISSEVPQNLSASRPQDRQFILSSKKLLLSDSGFYLCAWSVRSGTNHQPQHFGDGTRLSIL.

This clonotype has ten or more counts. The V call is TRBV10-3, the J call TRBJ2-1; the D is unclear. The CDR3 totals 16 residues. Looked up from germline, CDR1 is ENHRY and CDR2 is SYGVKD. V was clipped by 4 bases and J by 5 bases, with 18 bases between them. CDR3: CAISVLGLTTNNEQFF. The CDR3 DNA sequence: TGTGCCATCAGTGTTTTGGGATTAACTACTAACAATGAGCAGTTCTTC.

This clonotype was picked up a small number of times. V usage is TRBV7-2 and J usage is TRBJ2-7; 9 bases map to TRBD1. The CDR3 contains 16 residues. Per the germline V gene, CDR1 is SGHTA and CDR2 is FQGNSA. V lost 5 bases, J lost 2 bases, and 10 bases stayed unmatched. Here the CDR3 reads CASSPRPGQGTYEQYF. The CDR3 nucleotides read TGTGCCAGCAGCCCAAGACCGGGACAGGGAACCTACGAGCAGTACTTC. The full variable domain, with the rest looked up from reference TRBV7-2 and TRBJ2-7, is GAGVSQSPSNKVTEKGKDVELRCDPISGHTALYWYRQSLGQGLEFLIYFQGNSAPDKSGLPSDRFSAERTGGSVSTLTIQRTQQEDSAVYLCASSPRPGQGTYEQYFGPGTRLTVT.

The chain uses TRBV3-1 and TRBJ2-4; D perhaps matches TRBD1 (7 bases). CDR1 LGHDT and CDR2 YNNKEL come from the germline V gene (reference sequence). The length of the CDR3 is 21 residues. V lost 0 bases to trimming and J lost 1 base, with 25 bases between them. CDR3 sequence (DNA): TGTGCCAGCAGCCAAGATATCGGAGGGGGCGTTTTGGTATATGCCAAAAACATTCAGTACTTC. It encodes CASSQDIGGGVLVYAKNIQYF. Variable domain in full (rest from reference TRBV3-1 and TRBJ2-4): DTAVSQTPKYLVTQMGNDKSIKCEQNLGHDTMYWYKQDSKKFLKIMFSYNNKELIINETVPNRFSPKSPDKAHLNLHINSLELGDSAVYFCASSQDIGGGVLVYAKNIQYFGAGTRLSVL.

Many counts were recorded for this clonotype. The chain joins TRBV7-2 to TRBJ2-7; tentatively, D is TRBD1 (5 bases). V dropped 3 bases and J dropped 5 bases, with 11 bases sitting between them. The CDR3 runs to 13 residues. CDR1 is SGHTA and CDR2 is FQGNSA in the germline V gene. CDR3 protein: CASSFQGSNEQYF. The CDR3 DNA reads TGTGCCAGCAGCTTTCAGGGATCCAACGAGCAGTACTTC.

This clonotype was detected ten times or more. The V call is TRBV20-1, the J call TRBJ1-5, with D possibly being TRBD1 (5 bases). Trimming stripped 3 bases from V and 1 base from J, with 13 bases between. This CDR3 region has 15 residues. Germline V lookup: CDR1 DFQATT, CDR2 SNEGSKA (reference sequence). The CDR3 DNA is TGCAGTGCTAGGGAGGCGGGGGGAAGCAATCAGCCCCAGCATTTT. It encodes CSAREAGGSNQPQHF.

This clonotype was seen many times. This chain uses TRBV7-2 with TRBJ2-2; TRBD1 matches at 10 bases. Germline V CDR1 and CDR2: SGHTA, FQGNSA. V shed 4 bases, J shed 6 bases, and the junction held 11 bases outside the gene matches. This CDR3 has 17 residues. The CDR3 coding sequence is TGTGCCAGCAGCTCCTGGACAGACAGGGGGCGCGCCGGGGAGCTGTTTTTT. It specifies CASSSWTDRGRAGELFF.

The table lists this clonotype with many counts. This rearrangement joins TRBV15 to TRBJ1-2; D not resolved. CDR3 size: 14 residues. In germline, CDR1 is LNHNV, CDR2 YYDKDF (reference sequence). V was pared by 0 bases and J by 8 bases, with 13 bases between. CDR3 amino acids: CATSRDKASIGYTF. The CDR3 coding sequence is TGTGCCACCAGCAGAGATAAGGCGTCGATCGGCTACACCTTC.

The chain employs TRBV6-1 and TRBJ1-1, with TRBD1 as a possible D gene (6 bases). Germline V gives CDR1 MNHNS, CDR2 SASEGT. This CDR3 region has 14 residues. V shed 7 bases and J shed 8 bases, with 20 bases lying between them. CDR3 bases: TGTGCCAGCACCGTGTGGGGGCCGGAGGAAGAAGCTTTCTTT. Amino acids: CASTVWGPEEEAFF.

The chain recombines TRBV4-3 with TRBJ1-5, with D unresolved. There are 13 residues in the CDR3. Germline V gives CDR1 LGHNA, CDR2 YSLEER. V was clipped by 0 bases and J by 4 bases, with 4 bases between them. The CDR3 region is CASSQDQNQPQHF. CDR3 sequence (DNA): TGCGCCAGCAGCCAAGACCAGAATCAGCCCCAGCATTTT.

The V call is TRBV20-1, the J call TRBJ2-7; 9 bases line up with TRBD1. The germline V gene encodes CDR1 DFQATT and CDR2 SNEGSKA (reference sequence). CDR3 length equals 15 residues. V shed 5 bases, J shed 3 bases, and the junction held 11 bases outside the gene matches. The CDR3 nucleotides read TGCAGTGCTTACCCCTCGGGACAGGGAGGCTACGAGCAGTACTTC. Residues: CSAYPSGQGGYEQYF.

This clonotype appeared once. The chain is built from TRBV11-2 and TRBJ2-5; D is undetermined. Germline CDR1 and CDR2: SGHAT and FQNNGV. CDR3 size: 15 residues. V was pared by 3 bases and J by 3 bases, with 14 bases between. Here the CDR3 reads CASSFIIAAKETQYF. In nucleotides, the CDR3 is TGTGCCAGCAGCTTTATAATAGCAGCCAAAGAGACCCAGTACTTC. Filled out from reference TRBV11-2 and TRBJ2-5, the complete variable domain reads EAGVAQSPRYKIIEKRQSVAFWCNPISGHATLYWYQQILGQGPKLLIQFQNNGVVDDSQLPKDRFSAERLKGVDSTLKIQPAKLEDSAVYLCASSFIIAAKETQYFGPGTRLLVL.

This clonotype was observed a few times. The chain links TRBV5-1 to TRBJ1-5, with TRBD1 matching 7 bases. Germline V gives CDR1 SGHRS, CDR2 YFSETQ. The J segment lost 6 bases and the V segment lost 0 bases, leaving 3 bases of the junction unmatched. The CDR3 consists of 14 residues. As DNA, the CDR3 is TGCGCCAGCAGCTTGGTAGGGGGCAGTCAGCCCCAGCATTTT. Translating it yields CASSLVGGSQPQHF. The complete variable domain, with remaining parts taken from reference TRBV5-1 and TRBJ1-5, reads KAGVTQTPRYLIKTRGQQVTLSCSPISGHRSVSWYQQTPGQGLQFLFEYFSETQRNKGNFPGRFSGRQFSNSRSEMNVSTLELGDSALYLCASSLVGGSQPQHFGDGTRLSIL.

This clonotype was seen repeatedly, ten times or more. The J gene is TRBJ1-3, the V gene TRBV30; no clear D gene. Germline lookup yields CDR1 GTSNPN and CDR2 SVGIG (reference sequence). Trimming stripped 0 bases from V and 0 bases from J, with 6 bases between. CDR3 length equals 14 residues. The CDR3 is CAWSVSSSGNTIYF. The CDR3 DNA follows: TGTGCCTGGAGTGTTTCGAGCTCTGGAAACACCATATATTTT.

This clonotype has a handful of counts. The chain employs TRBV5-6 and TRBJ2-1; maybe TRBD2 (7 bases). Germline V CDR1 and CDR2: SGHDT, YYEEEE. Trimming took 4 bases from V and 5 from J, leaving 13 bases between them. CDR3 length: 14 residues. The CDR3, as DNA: TGTGCCAGCAGCAATGGGGGGGCGGACAATGAGCAGTTCTTC. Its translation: CASSNGGADNEQFF.

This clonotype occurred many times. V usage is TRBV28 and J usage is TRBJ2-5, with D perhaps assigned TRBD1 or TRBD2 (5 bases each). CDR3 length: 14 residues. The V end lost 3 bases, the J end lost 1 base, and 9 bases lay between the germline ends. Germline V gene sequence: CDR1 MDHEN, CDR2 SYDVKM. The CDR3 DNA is TGTGCCAGCAGTTTCGCAGGGACCCAAGAGACCCAGTACTTC. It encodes CASSFAGTQETQYF.

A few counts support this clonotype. The CDR3: CSVNRGRTEAFF. The CDR3 coding sequence is TGCAGCGTTAACAGGGGTCGGACTGAAGCTTTCTTT. The rearrangement joins TRBV29-1 to TRBJ1-1; 7 nucleotides align to TRBD1. The CDR3 has 12 amino acids. V gave up 5 bases and J gave up 5 bases; unmatched junction bases: 5. Germline V gene lookup returns CDR1 SQVTM and CDR2 ANQGSEA.

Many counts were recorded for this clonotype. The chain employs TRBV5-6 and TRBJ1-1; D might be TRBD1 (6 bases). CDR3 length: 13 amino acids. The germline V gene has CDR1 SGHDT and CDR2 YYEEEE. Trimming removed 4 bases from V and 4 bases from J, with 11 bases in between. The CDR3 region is CASSEGVVTEAFF. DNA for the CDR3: TGTGCCAGCAGCGAGGGGGTGGTCACTGAAGCTTTCTTT.

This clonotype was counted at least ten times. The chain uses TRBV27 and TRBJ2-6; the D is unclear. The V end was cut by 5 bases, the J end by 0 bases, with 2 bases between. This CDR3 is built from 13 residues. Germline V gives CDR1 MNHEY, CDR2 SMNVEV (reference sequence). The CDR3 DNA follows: TGTGCCAGCAGTGTCTCTGGGGCCAACGTCCTGACTTTC. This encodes CASSVSGANVLTF.